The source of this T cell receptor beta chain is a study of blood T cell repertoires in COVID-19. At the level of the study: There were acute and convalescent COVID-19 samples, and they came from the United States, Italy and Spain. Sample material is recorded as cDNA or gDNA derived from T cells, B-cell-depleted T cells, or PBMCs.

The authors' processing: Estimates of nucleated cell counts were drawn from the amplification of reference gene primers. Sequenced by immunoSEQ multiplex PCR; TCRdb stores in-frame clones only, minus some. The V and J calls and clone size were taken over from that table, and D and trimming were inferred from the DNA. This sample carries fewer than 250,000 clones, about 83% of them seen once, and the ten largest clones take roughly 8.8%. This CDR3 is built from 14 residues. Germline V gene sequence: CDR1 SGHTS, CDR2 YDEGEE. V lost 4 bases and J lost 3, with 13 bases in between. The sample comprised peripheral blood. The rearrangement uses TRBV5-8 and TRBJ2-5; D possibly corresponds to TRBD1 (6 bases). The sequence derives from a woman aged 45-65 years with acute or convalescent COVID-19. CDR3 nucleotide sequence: TGTGCCAGCAGCCTCCGACAGGTTAAAGAGACCCAGTACTTC. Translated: CASSLRQVKETQYF.